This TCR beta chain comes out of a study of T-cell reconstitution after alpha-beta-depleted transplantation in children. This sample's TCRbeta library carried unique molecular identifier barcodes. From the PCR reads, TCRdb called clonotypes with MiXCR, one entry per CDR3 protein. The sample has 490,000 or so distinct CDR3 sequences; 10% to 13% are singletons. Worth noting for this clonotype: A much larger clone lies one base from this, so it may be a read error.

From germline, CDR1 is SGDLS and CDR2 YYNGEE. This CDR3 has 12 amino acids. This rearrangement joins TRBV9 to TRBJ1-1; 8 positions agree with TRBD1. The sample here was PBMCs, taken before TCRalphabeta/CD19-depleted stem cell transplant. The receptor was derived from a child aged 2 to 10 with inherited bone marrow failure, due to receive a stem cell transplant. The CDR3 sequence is CACRGPDTEAFF. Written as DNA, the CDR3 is TGTGCCTGCAGGGGGCCAGACACTGAAGCTTTCTTT.